This T cell receptor (beta chain) was identified in a study of T-cell memory formation after mild COVID-19. The overall study: TCR clusters showed largely donor specificity.

General observations from the study: Whether day 37 second-wave clones are SARS-CoV-2-specific was not confirmed. CD4+ contracting clones were found mainly in CM and EM, and CD8+ ones in EMRA.

Trimming removed 2 bases from V and 4 bases from J; junction bases left unmatched: 2. Germline V lookup: CDR1 MGHRA, CDR2 YSYEKL. The CDR3 spans 16 residues. This clonotype was recorded many times. The antigen is undetermined. Constant-segment primers served in 5'RACE that generated TCR alpha and TCR beta cDNA libraries bearing sample barcodes and UMIs. TCRdb re-called the 5' RACE reads with MiXCR, one entry per CDR3 protein. The data show fewer than 110,000 distinct CDR3 sequences, about 15% seen once. This TCR derives from a man between 18 and 29 years old who had mild COVID-19 (a few samples of this study predate the infection). Cell type and time point are not known. The gene calls are TRBV4-1 and TRBJ2-1; 13 bases match TRBD2. The sample was PBMCs or a T cell subset sorted from them (not recorded which). The DNA of the CDR3 is TGCGCCAGCAGCCAAAGGACTAGCGGGGGTTACAATGAGCAGTTCTTC. Its protein product is CASSQRTSGGYNEQFF.